This T cell receptor beta chain was sequenced in a study of T cell responses to AZD1222 COVID-19 vaccine. General observations from the study: Seropositivity was recorded at baseline in only five to seven AZD1222 recipients. Among spike-specific TCRs, nearly half reportedly target unmutated variant regions.

This clone was observed a handful of times. Antigen: not known. Germline trimming cut 0 bases from V and 6 bases from J; bases unmatched to any gene: 5. Germline CDR1 reads MNHNS; CDR2 reads SASEGT. CDR3 length equals 15 residues. The data were produced by immunoSEQ multiplex PCR, yet TCRdb's version contains in-frame clones alone and is incomplete. The sample contains 100,000 to 130,000 clones, roughly 89% of which appear only once. This chain links TRBV6-1 with TRBJ2-3; TRBD1 aligns across 8 bases. Sequences were derived from peripheral blood, sampled on day 0 of MenACWY control vaccination. The sequence was obtained from an adult in good health. For the CDR3, the DNA is TGTGCCAGCAGTGAAGCGCTGCAGGGGGCGGATACGCAGTATTTT. This sequence encodes CASSEALQGADTQYF.